This T cell receptor beta chain derives from a study of T cell repertoires in cytomegalovirus infection. Whole-study context: An indication of both CMV infection and matching HLA type came from public TCR beta signatures. Points from the study as a whole: Based on cumulative public TCR beta family frequency, carriers of CMV plus the relevant HLA were identified. Predominance within the ex vivo response was attributable to HLA-C-restricted CMV-specific TCR beta clonotypes.

Each CDR3 protein gets one entry after TCRdb re-called the reads with MiXCR. The sample has more than 85,000 distinct CDR3 sequences, more than 15% seen once. Concerning this clonotype: Its target is unknown.

CDR1 and CDR2 from the germline V gene are MNHNY and SVGAGI (reference sequence). The CDR3 has 14 residues. Trimming took 5 bases from V and 3 from J, leaving 11 bases between them. V gene TRBV6-6 combines with J gene TRBJ2-1, with D hard to call. The sample comprised PBMCs. The receptor's source is a human donor in good health (CMV status not recorded). Some clones in this sample may be carry-over from other donors' samples. Here the CDR3 reads CASSPDPLYNEQFF. The CDR3 nucleotides read TGTGCCAGCAGTCCAGATCCCCTCTACAATGAGCAGTTCTTC.